The 25 T cell receptor beta chains listed next were all sequenced from one sample in a study of siplizumab effects on memory and regulatory T cells (dated by TCRdb to between 2018 and 2021). Libraries were made using the immunoSEQ multiplex PCR assay. TCRdb re-hosts the immuneACCESS table, in-frame sequences only. Its copies lack some clones; in the studies checked, an unresolved V gene accounts for under half of them, and the cause for the rest is not known. In this sample the table shows about 120,000 clones, around nine tenths of which occur a single time. The top ten constitute 1.3% of the sample. Sequences were obtained from CD4+ T cells sorted from blood. Receptors were obtained from a human donor in good health.

This rearrangement joins TRBV5-6 to TRBJ1-1, with TRBD1 matching 7 bases. Germline V gene data show CDR1 as SGHDT and CDR2 as YYEEEE. The CDR3 consists of 15 residues. Trimming cost V 4 bases and J 5 bases; bases outside gene matches: 11. The DNA of the CDR3 is TGTGCCAGCAGCCGACAGGGCGACAGGAGGACTGAAGCTTTCTTT. This gives the protein CASSRQGDRRTEAFF.

The chain uses TRBV19 and TRBJ2-1; no clear D. The CDR3 spans 14 residues. Germline V gene sequence: CDR1 LNHDA, CDR2 SQIVND (reference sequence). The germline V and J ends were trimmed by 5 bases and 5 bases, with 13 bases remaining between them. The CDR3 loop reads CASSLAYKDNEQFF. The CDR3 DNA is TGTGCCAGTAGTCTCGCTTATAAGGACAATGAGCAGTTCTTC.

This chain uses TRBV5-1 with TRBJ2-7; D ambiguous. V was pared by 0 bases and J by 4 bases, with 5 bases between. This CDR3 contains 12 residues. Germline V gene data show CDR1 as SGHRS and CDR2 as YFSETQ. CDR3 in DNA: TGCGCCAGCAGCTTGGGCCTTTACGAGCAGTACTTC. Its translation is CASSLGLYEQYF.

For this clone: At one boundary the junction diverges from the germline segment, which might be a read error. The genes are TRBV2 and TRBJ1-1; D perhaps matches TRBD1 (6 bases). This CDR3 contains 13 residues. The germline V gene encodes CDR1 SNHLY and CDR2 FYNNEI. The CDR3 spells CASSERGGGPVIF. CDR3 sequence (DNA): TGTGCCAGCAGTGAAAGGGGCGGGGGGCCTGTGATCTTT.

V gene TRBV5-6 combines with J gene TRBJ2-5; unclear D gene. V shed 3 bases and J shed 2 bases, with 5 bases lying between them. The CDR3 has 12 amino acids. The V gene's germline CDR1 is SGHDT and CDR2 YYEEEE. The CDR3 here is CASSSRQETQYF. The CDR3 coding sequence is TGTGCCAGCAGCTCCCGGCAAGAGACCCAGTACTTC.

The rearrangement joins TRBV5-1 to TRBJ1-1; D is unresolved. The CDR3 runs 14 residues. V lost 1 base and J 0 bases, leaving 7 bases between the germline ends. Germline values: CDR1 SGHRS, CDR2 YFSETQ. The CDR3: CASSLPQVNTEAFF. The CDR3 DNA sequence: TGCGCCAGCAGCTTGCCGCAGGTGAACACTGAAGCTTTCTTT.

The CDR3 region is CAGDRESTDTQYF. For the CDR3, the DNA is TGTGCCGGGGACAGGGAAAGCACAGATACGCAGTATTTT. The chain recombines TRBV30 with TRBJ2-3; 9 positions match TRBD1. The junction had 3 bases not matched to a gene; V was cut back by 8 bases and J by 0 bases. The V gene's germline CDR1 is GTSNPN and CDR2 SVGIG (reference sequence). This CDR3 contains 13 residues.

Of note for this clone: Germline is not matched at one junction end, which may reflect a read error. The V and J genes are TRBV5-5 and TRBJ1-1; no clear D gene. Per germline, CDR1 SGHKS and CDR2 YYEKEE (reference sequence). This CDR3 has 12 residues. The CDR3 sequence: CASSPRWTDKKF. CDR3 coding DNA: TGTGCCAGCAGCCCCCGGTGGACCGACAAAAAATTT. Full variable domain (rest looked up from reference TRBV5-5 and TRBJ1-1): DAGVTQSPTHLIKTRGQQVTLRCSPISGHKSVSWYQQVLGQGPQFIFQYYEKEERGRGNFPDRFSARQFPNYSSELNVNALLLGDSALYLCASSPRWTDKKFGQGTRLTVV.

The chain recombines TRBV9 with TRBJ2-1; the match to TRBD2 covers 12 bases. The germline gives CDR1 SGDLS, CDR2 YYNGEE. J lost 9 bases, V lost 0 bases, and 7 bases had no gene match. CDR3 length equals 16 residues. DNA of the CDR3: TGTGCCAGCAGCGTAGACTCTAGCGGGAGGGGCCGTGAGCAGTTCTTC. Residues: CASSVDSSGRGREQFF.

The chain employs TRBV5-6 and TRBJ2-1, with 8 bases fitting TRBD1. V lost 4 bases, J lost 3 bases, and 9 bases stayed unmatched. The CDR3 totals 16 residues. Germline V lookup: CDR1 SGHDT, CDR2 YYEEEE. CDR3 DNA: TGTGCCAGCAGCACCTTAGGACAGGGTAGCTACAATGAGCAGTTCTTC. Translating gives CASSTLGQGSYNEQFF.

The rearrangement uses TRBV10-1 and TRBJ2-1; 9 bases are shared with TRBD2. The CDR3 is 17 residues long. The V segment lost 4 bases and the J segment 3 bases; nucleotides outside the gene matches: 10. CDR1 is WNHNN and CDR2 is SYGVQD in the germline V gene (reference sequence). CDR3 nucleotides: TGCGCCAGCAGTGCGATCCCCGGGACTAGCAGCTACAATGAGCAGTTCTTC. It codes for CASSAIPGTSSYNEQFF.

The chain carries TRBV18 and TRBJ1-1; 8 bases agree with TRBD1. The trim removed 3 bases at V and 8 bases at J, leaving 8 bases unmatched. Germline V gene data show CDR1 as KGHSH and CDR2 as LQKENI. The CDR3 is made up of 14 amino acids. CDR3 loop: CASSPGQVMGEAFF. DNA for the CDR3: TGTGCCAGCTCACCGGGACAGGTGATGGGGGAAGCTTTCTTT.

The chain is built from TRBV7-2 and TRBJ2-2; D tentatively fits TRBD1 or TRBD2 (5 bases each). Germline V gene lookup returns CDR1 SGHTA and CDR2 FQGNSA. The CDR3 is made up of 15 amino acids. V was pared by 1 base and J by 5 bases, with 11 bases between. CDR3 sequence: CASSLDGAVTGELFF. The CDR3 nucleotides are TGTGCCAGCAGCTTAGACGGGGCGGTTACCGGGGAGCTGTTTTTT.

V is TRBV7-2 and J is TRBJ2-7, with D maybe TRBD2 (5 bases). The CDR3 sequence is 13 residues long. CDR1 and CDR2 (germline): SGHTA, FQGNSA. The V end was cut by 5 bases, the J end by 4 bases, with 12 bases between. This CDR3 is CASSQVRGYEQYF. The DNA of the CDR3 is TGTGCCAGCAGCCAAGTTCGAGGGTACGAGCAGTACTTC.

The chain links TRBV5-4 to TRBJ2-5; 12 bases line up with TRBD2. Germline CDR1 reads SGHNT; CDR2 reads YYREEE (reference sequence). CDR3 length equals 16 residues. The trim removed 5 bases at V and 4 bases at J, leaving 9 bases unmatched. This CDR3 is CASSTLAGGPRETQYF. CDR3 in DNA: TGTGCCAGCAGTACTCTAGCGGGAGGGCCTCGAGAGACCCAGTACTTC.

The J gene is TRBJ1-5, the V gene TRBV19; TRBD1 might be the D (6 bases). The CDR3 has 14 amino acids. The V end was cut by 7 bases, the J end by 5 bases, with 15 bases between. Germline-derived CDR1 and CDR2 are LNHDA and SQIVND (reference sequence). CDR3 sequence reads: CASKAGEGHQPQHF. The DNA of the CDR3 is TGTGCCAGTAAAGCAGGGGAAGGGCATCAGCCCCAGCATTTT.

CDR3 nucleotides: TGTGCCAGCAGCGCCCAGGGATTCCCCTATGGCTACACCTTC. It specifies CASSAQGFPYGYTF. The V gene is TRBV9, the J gene TRBJ1-2; perhaps TRBD1 as D (5 bases). V was pared by 3 bases and J by 4 bases, with 13 bases between. Per germline, CDR1 SGDLS and CDR2 YYNGEE. The length of the CDR3 is 14 residues.

The V call is TRBV2, the J call TRBJ2-4; possible D gene TRBD1, 6 bases. The CDR3 length is 15 residues. Germline V gene sequence: CDR1 SNHLY, CDR2 FYNNEI. The V gene lost 1 base and the J gene lost 2 bases, with 9 bases spanning the gap. CDR3: CASSEEGTPKNIQYF. CDR3 DNA: TGTGCCAGCAGTGAAGAGGGGACACCCAAAAACATTCAGTACTTC.

V usage is TRBV5-4 and J usage is TRBJ2-1, with D unclear. V lost 4 bases to trimming and J lost 7 bases, with 18 bases between them. Germline CDR1 and CDR2: SGHNT and YYREEE (reference sequence). The CDR3 has 15 residues. The CDR3 loop is CASSPGSVSTNEQFF. The CDR3 DNA is TGTGCCAGCAGCCCTGGGTCGGTTTCGACGAATGAGCAGTTCTTC.

This clone was found once. V usage is TRBV5-6 and J usage is TRBJ2-3, with 8 bases identical to TRBD2. After removal of 4 bases from V and 3 bases from J, the junction contained 10 bases not matched to a gene. The CDR3 consists of 16 residues. Germline-derived CDR1 and CDR2 are SGHDT and YYEEEE. DNA of the CDR3: TGTGCCAGCAGCCAAAGAGCGGGAGCAAGGACAGATACGCAGTATTTT. Protein product: CASSQRAGARTDTQYF.

Written as DNA, the CDR3 is TGTGCCATCAACCTAGCGGGGGAAAATGAGCAGTTCTTC. Protein product: CAINLAGENEQFF. This chain uses TRBV10-3 with TRBJ2-1, with 10 bases that match TRBD2. The germline CDR1 and CDR2 sequences are ENHRY and SYGVKD. V was clipped by 7 bases and J by 7 bases; unmatched bases: 4. The length of the CDR3 is 13 residues.

This chain uses TRBV6-5 with TRBJ2-1; possible D gene TRBD2, 7 bases. V lost 8 bases to trimming and J lost 10 bases, with 12 bases between them. CDR1 and CDR2 (germline): MNHEY, SVGAGI. This CDR3 spans 11 amino acids. CDR3 sequence: CASRGAWEQFF. CDR3 DNA sequence: TGTGCCAGCCGGGGGGCATGGGAGCAGTTCTTC.

The chain has TRBV19 and TRBJ2-3, with 7 bases matching TRBD2. The CDR3 covers 16 residues. V trimming: 6 bases; J trimming: 3 bases; junction bases outside the gene matches: 12. In germline, CDR1 is LNHDA, CDR2 SQIVND (reference sequence). The DNA for the CDR3 is TGTGCCAGTAGCCCCAGGGTATCGGGACTAACAGATACGCAGTATTTT. Amino acid sequence: CASSPRVSGLTDTQYF.

The chain uses TRBV19 and TRBJ1-5; tentatively, D is TRBD1 (5 bases). The germline V and J ends were trimmed by 3 bases and 2 bases, with 17 bases remaining between them. CDR3 length equals 17 residues. Germline V gives CDR1 LNHDA, CDR2 SQIVND (reference sequence). The CDR3 region has the DNA TGTGCCAGTAGTATTAGGCCCGACAGTGGGCGCAATCAGCCCCAGCATTTT. This gives the protein CASSIRPDSGRNQPQHF.

The chain is built from TRBV5-1 and TRBJ1-4; weak D call: TRBD1 (6 bases). The CDR3 has 16 amino acids. Looked up from germline, CDR1 is SGHRS and CDR2 is YFSETQ. Trimming pared 0 bases from V and 0 bases from J, leaving 9 bases between. This CDR3 reads CASSLARTATNEKLFF. The CDR3 DNA sequence: TGCGCCAGCAGCTTGGCCCGGACAGCAACTAATGAAAAACTGTTTTTT.